This T cell receptor beta chain was profiled in a study of T-cell reconstitution after alpha-beta-depleted transplantation in children. Whole-study findings and limits: Hyperexpanded clones declined; after one year, newly produced T cells mostly supplied diversity. Elevated TCRbeta diversity at day 60 was traced, in some patients, to surviving recipient T cells and thymic progenitors. At around two months after transplant, the alpha-beta T cells were reportedly derived from several hundred expanded clones that came from non-depleted graft cells.

This clonotype was found many times. Its antigen is currently unknown. There are 18 residues in the CDR3. CDR1 is SGHAT, CDR2 FQNNGV, per germline. V lost 2 bases to trimming and J lost 2 bases; unmatched junction nucleotides: 4. Molecular barcoding with unique molecular identifiers was used for the TCRbeta library. TCRdb ran MiXCR on the PCR reads and lists one entry per CDR3 protein. This table holds 150,000 to 250,000 distinct CDR3 sequences, around 5.9% found once. This clonotype was obtained from a girl under three years old with combined immunodeficiency, due to receive a stem cell transplant. V and J are TRBV11-2 and TRBJ2-1; 15 nucleotides align to TRBD2. The sample consisted of PBMCs, taken before TCRalphabeta/CD19-depleted stem cell transplant. The chain's CDR3 is CASSLQGLAGGPYNEQFF. The CDR3 DNA reads as TGTGCCAGCAGCTTACAGGGACTAGCGGGAGGCCCCTACAATGAGCAGTTCTTC.